The rows below give T cell receptor beta chains drawn from one sample of a study of blood T cell repertoires in COVID-19. The protocol was immunoSEQ multiplex PCR, while the TCRdb copy is restricted to in-frame clones and leaves out a portion. The sample consists of roughly 180,000 clones, 86% of them appearing once. Specimen: peripheral blood. The receptors come from a man between 65 and 85 years old with active or convalescent COVID-19. The CDR3 runs from the conserved cysteine through the conserved F or W. Each record gives: clone size, D gene, V gene, J gene, CDR3 DNA, CDR3 protein. A D gene is named only where the DNA matches it firmly. The size field is filled for only some rows; it gives once, few, many or a size class.

clone_size: -; d_call: -; v_call: TRBV6-5; j_call: TRBJ1-1; cdr3_nt: TGTGCCAGCACCAAACAAGACGCAGGGCTCACTGAAGCTTTCTTT; cdr3_aa: CASTKQDAGLTEAFF
clone_size: -; d_call: -; v_call: TRBV6-5; j_call: TRBJ1-1; cdr3_nt: TGTGCCAGCACCGACGGGCCCAGGGGAAGCACTGAAGCTTTCTTT; cdr3_aa: CASTDGPRGSTEAFF
clone_size: -; d_call: TRBD2; v_call: TRBV5-4; j_call: TRBJ2-3; cdr3_nt: TGTGCCAGCAGAACCGGACTAGCGGGAGGAACAGATACGCAGTATTTT; cdr3_aa: CASRTGLAGGTDTQYF
clone_size: -; d_call: -; v_call: TRBV6-5; j_call: TRBJ2-7; cdr3_nt: TGTGCCAGCAGTCCTACCCAGACTCGCGAGCAGTACTTC; cdr3_aa: CASSPTQTREQYF
clone_size: -; d_call: -; v_call: TRBV30; j_call: TRBJ2-3; cdr3_nt: TGTGCCTGGACCTCAGGGGTCCGGGCCCCCGATACGCAGTATTTT; cdr3_aa: CAWTSGVRAPDTQYF
clone_size: few; d_call: TRBD1; v_call: TRBV29-1; j_call: TRBJ1-1; cdr3_nt: TGCAGCGGTGGACAGGGCCCGAACACTGAAGCTTTCTTT; cdr3_aa: CSGGQGPNTEAFF
clone_size: -; d_call: -; v_call: TRBV2; j_call: TRBJ1-5; cdr3_nt: TGTGCCAGCAGTGGGACAGTTTATAGCAATCAGCCCCAGCATTTT; cdr3_aa: CASSGTVYSNQPQHF
clone_size: -; d_call: -; v_call: TRBV21-1; j_call: TRBJ2-1; cdr3_nt: TGTGCCAGCAGCAACTTCCGGCAGGGGGACTACAATGAGCAGTTCTTC; cdr3_aa: CASSNFRQGDYNEQFF
clone_size: few; d_call: TRBD1; v_call: TRBV7-2; j_call: TRBJ1-2; cdr3_nt: TGTGCCAGCAGCCCATTCGGACAGGAAGGCTACACCTTC; cdr3_aa: CASSPFGQEGYTF
clone_size: -; d_call: -; v_call: TRBV28; j_call: TRBJ1-2; cdr3_nt: TGTGCCAGCAGTCCCCCCCGGACGGGGGGCTACACCTTC; cdr3_aa: CASSPPRTGGYTF
clone_size: -; d_call: TRBD1; v_call: TRBV9; j_call: TRBJ2-2; cdr3_nt: TGTGCCAGCAGCGCCCTGGACAGGGGAGCTACCGGGGAGCTGTTTTTT; cdr3_aa: CASSALDRGATGELFF
clone_size: once; d_call: -; v_call: TRBV30; j_call: TRBJ1-1; cdr3_nt: TGTGCCTGGACAGGGTGGAACACTGAAGCTTTCTTT; cdr3_aa: CAWTGWNTEAFF
clone_size: -; d_call: -; v_call: TRBV11-3; j_call: TRBJ2-7; cdr3_nt: TGTGCCAGCAGCTTATCAGTATTCTACGAGCAGTACTTC; cdr3_aa: CASSLSVFYEQYF
clone_size: -; d_call: TRBD1; v_call: TRBV7-6; j_call: TRBJ2-1; cdr3_nt: TGTGCCAGCAGCTCCCGACAGGGGGAGTCCTACAATGAGCAGTTCTTC; cdr3_aa: CASSSRQGESYNEQFF
clone_size: -; d_call: -; v_call: TRBV6-5; j_call: TRBJ1-1; cdr3_nt: TGTGCCAGCAGTTACGGGGGGGGAACAGGGAACACTGAAGCTTTCTTT; cdr3_aa: CASSYGGGTGNTEAFF
clone_size: once; d_call: -; v_call: TRBV15; j_call: TRBJ2-3; cdr3_nt: TGTGCCACCAGCAGAAAACGGGGACTGCCGAGGGCAGATACGCAGTATTTT; cdr3_aa: CATSRKRGLPRADTQYF
clone_size: -; d_call: -; v_call: TRBV4-1; j_call: TRBJ1-2; cdr3_nt: TGCGCCAGCAGCCAACAGGGGAACTATGGCTACACCTTC; cdr3_aa: CASSQQGNYGYTF
clone_size: -; d_call: -; v_call: TRBV4-3; j_call: TRBJ1-2; cdr3_nt: TGCGCCAGCAGCCAAGACAGGGCCTATGGCTACACCTTC; cdr3_aa: CASSQDRAYGYTF
clone_size: once; d_call: TRBD2; v_call: TRBV18; j_call: TRBJ2-5; cdr3_nt: TGTGCCAGCTCACCACCGGGTCCTAGCGGGAGTAAGGAGACCCAGTACTTC; cdr3_aa: CASSPPGPSGSKETQYF
clone_size: -; d_call: TRBD1; v_call: TRBV9; j_call: TRBJ1-1; cdr3_nt: TGTGCCAGCAGCGCCCTCCATGGACAGGGTACTGAAGCTTTCTTT; cdr3_aa: CASSALHGQGTEAFF
clone_size: -; d_call: -; v_call: TRBV5-6; j_call: TRBJ1-6; cdr3_nt: TGTGCCAGCAGCTTGGTGGGCAAGGGGGCCCTCCACTTT; cdr3_aa: CASSLVGKGALHF
clone_size: -; d_call: TRBD1; v_call: TRBV7-2; j_call: TRBJ1-5; cdr3_nt: TGTGCCAGCGGAAGGACAGGGACCGGGCCCCAGCATTTT; cdr3_aa: CASGRTGTGPQHF
clone_size: few; d_call: TRBD1; v_call: TRBV19; j_call: TRBJ1-2; cdr3_nt: TGTGCCAGTAGTCCCCGCAAGGGGACAGGTAACTATGGCTACACCTTC; cdr3_aa: CASSPRKGTGNYGYTF
clone_size: -; d_call: -; v_call: TRBV7-2; j_call: TRBJ2-6; cdr3_nt: TGTGCCAGCAGCCCCGGCAGGGCTGGGGCCAACGTCCTGACTTTC; cdr3_aa: CASSPGRAGANVLTF
clone_size: -; d_call: -; v_call: TRBV30; j_call: TRBJ1-4; cdr3_nt: TGTGCCTGGAGTGTACGGGGTGGCAGTGAAAAACTGTTTTTT; cdr3_aa: CAWSVRGGSEKLFF
clone_size: -; d_call: TRBD1; v_call: TRBV11-2; j_call: TRBJ2-3; cdr3_nt: TGTGCCAGCAGCTTATGGGGACAGGGATCAGATACGCAGTATTTT; cdr3_aa: CASSLWGQGSDTQYF
clone_size: -; d_call: -; v_call: TRBV15; j_call: TRBJ1-5; cdr3_nt: TGTGCCACCAGCAGAGCAGGAAGCTATAGCAATCAGCCCCAGCATTTT; cdr3_aa: CATSRAGSYSNQPQHF
clone_size: once; d_call: TRBD1; v_call: TRBV5-1; j_call: TRBJ2-5; cdr3_nt: TGCGCCAGCAGCCCAACGGGACAGGGGCAAGAGACCCAGTACTTC; cdr3_aa: CASSPTGQGQETQYF
clone_size: -; d_call: -; v_call: TRBV27; j_call: TRBJ2-5; cdr3_nt: TGTGCCAGCAGTTTACGGGTTAGAGGAGAGACCCAGTACTTC; cdr3_aa: CASSLRVRGETQYF
clone_size: -; d_call: -; v_call: TRBV18; j_call: TRBJ2-5; cdr3_nt: TGTGCCAGCTCACCCGACAGGACAGAGACCCAGTACTTC; cdr3_aa: CASSPDRTETQYF
clone_size: -; d_call: -; v_call: TRBV5-1; j_call: TRBJ1-1; cdr3_nt: TGCGCCAGCAGCCTCGGGTATAGGGGCCCGAACACTGAAGCTTTCTTT; cdr3_aa: CASSLGYRGPNTEAFF